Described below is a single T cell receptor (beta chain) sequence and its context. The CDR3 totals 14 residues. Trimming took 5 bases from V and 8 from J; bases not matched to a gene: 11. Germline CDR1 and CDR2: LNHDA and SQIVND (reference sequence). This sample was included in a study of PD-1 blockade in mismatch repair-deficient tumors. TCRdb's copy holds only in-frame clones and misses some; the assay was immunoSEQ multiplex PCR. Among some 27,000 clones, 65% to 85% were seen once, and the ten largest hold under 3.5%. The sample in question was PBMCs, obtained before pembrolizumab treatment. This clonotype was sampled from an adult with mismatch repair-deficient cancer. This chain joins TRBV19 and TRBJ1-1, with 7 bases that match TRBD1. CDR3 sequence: CASSFDRVTPEAFF. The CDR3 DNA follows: TGTGCCAGTAGTTTCGACAGGGTAACTCCCGAAGCTTTCTTT.